Below, one T cell receptor beta chain is given with its context. Its cognate antigen is unknown. This sample was included in a study of cytomegalovirus exposure and HLA in healthy donors. Study-level findings and limits: Accurate prediction of HLA-A and HLA-B alleles (for most subjects) was reportedly achieved from TCR beta sequences. When a later analysis was performed, an Asian-associated ancestry cluster reportedly had fewer N-insertions than the approximately 680-donor mean.

Researchers ran the PCR with 60 Vbeta and 13 Jbeta primers. Here immunoSEQ multiplex PCR was the method, and the copy in TCRdb shows in-frame clones only, minus some. The sample features 130,000 to 150,000 clones, with about 0.96% in its top ten. V was cut by 3 bases and J by 6 bases, with 6 bases left in between. CDR1 and CDR2 from the germline V gene are MDHEN and SYDVKM. This CDR3 has 12 residues. The TCR originated in a male donor in good health and CMV-seronegative. The chain links TRBV28 to TRBJ1-5; D gene uncertain. The specimen was PBMCs. CDR3 DNA: TGTGCCAGCAGTTTCGGGGTTCAGCCCCAGCATTTT. Translation: CASSFGVQPQHF.